This TCR beta chain was identified in a study of read filtering for tumor transcriptome and immune sequencing. Study-wide background: Fewer than ten patients were R-ISS I, about 16 were R-ISS II, over 5 were R-ISS III.

Findings of the study overall: About 80% of IR-seq clonotypes had one read, totaling approximately 3.5% of reads; RNA-seq: roughly 76% and 46%.

This library used around 0.4 ug RNA and molecular barcoded adaptors spanning alpha/delta and beta/gamma chains. TCRdb reanalysed the reads using MiXCR and keeps one entry per CDR3 protein. In the table there are around 38,000 distinct CDR3 sequences, 12% to 15% of which are singletons. This CDR3 is 13 amino acids long. Germline V gene sequence: CDR1 ENHRY, CDR2 SYGVKD. Trimming removed 4 bases at V and 8 bases at J, with 14 bases between. About this clonotype: Its antigen is still unknown. A single base separates this from a much larger clone, so it may be a read error.

The V gene is TRBV10-3, the J gene TRBJ2-5, with D perhaps TRBD1 or TRBD2 (5 bases each). This clonotype was sampled from a donor at least 40 years old with multiple myeloma. The sequencing input was a population of CD138-negative cells sorted from bone marrow. This CDR3 reads CAISAERGDTQYF. CDR3 DNA sequence: TGTGCCATCAGTGCCGAGAGGGGAGATACCCAGTACTTC.